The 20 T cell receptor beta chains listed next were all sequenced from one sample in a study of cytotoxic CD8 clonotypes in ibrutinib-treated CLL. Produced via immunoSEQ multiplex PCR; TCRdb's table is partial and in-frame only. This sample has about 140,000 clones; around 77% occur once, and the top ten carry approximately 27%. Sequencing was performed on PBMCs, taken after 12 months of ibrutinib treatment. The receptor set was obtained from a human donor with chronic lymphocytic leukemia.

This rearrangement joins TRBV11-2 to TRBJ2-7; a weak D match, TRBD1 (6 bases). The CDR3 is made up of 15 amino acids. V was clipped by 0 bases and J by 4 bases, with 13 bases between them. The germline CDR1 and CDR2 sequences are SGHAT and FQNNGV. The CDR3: CASSLDGGMGYEQYF. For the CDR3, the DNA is TGTGCCAGCAGCTTAGATGGGGGCATGGGGTACGAGCAGTACTTC.

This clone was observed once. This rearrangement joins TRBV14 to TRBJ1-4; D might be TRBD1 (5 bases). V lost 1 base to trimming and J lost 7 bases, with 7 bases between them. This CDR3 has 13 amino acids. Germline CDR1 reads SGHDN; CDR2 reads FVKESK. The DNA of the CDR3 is TGTGCCAGCAGCCAAGCGGGACGTGAAAAACTGTTTTTT. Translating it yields CASSQAGREKLFF.

The CDR3 nucleotides read TGTGCCAGCAGCTCGGGACTAGCGGGGAGCTCCTACGAGCAGTACTTC. This encodes CASSSGLAGSSYEQYF. The rearrangement uses TRBV5-6 and TRBJ2-7, with TRBD2 matching over 13 bases. CDR1 is SGHDT, CDR2 YYEEEE, per germline. The trim removed 3 bases at V and 0 bases at J, leaving 3 bases unmatched. The CDR3 consists of 16 residues.

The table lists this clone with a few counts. The DNA of the CDR3 is TGTGCCAGTAGTCCGGGACTAGCGGTCTACGAGCAGTACTTC. Translated, it gives CASSPGLAVYEQYF. This chain connects TRBV19 to TRBJ2-7; 11 positions agree with TRBD2. The CDR3 runs 14 residues. V was pared by 5 bases and J by 3 bases, with 3 bases of the junction left unmatched. Germline-derived CDR1 and CDR2 are LNHDA and SQIVND (reference sequence). The variable domain in full, with the rest retrieved from reference TRBV19 and TRBJ2-7, is DGGITQSPKYLFRKEGQNVTLSCEQNLNHDAMYWYRQDPGQGLRLIYYSQIVNDFQKGDIAEGYSVSREKKESFPLTVTSAQKNPTAFYLCASSPGLAVYEQYFGPGTRLTVT.

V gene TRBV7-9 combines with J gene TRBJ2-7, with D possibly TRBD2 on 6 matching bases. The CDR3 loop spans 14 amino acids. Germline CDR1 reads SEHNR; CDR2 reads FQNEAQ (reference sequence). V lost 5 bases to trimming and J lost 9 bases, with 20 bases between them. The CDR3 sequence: CASSTQVRGVRQYF. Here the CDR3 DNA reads TGTGCCAGCAGCACGCAAGTGCGGGGTGTGCGGCAGTACTTC.

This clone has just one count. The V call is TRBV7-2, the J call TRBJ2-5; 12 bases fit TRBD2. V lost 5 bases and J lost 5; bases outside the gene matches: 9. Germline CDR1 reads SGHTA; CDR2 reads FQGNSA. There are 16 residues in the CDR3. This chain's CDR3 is CASSPYLAGGWETQYF. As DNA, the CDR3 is TGTGCCAGCAGCCCTTACCTAGCGGGAGGGTGGGAGACCCAGTACTTC.

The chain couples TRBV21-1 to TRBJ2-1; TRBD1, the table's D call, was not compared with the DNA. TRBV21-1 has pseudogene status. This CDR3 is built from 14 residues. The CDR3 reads CASSKEDRVDEQFF. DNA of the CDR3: TGTGCCAGCAGCAAAGAAGACAGGGTGGATGAGCAGTTCTTC.

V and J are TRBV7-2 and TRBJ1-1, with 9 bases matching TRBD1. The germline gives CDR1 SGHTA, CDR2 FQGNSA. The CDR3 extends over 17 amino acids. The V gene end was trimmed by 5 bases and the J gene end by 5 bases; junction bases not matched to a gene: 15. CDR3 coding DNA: TGTGCCAGCAGCGCCACAGGGGGCCGAATAACAGAGACTGAAGCTTTCTTT. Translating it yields CASSATGGRITETEAFF.

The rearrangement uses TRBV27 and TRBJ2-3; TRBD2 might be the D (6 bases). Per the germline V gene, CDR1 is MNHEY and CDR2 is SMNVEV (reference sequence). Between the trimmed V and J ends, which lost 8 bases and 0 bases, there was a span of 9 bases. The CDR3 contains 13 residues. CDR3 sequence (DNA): TGTGCCAGCTGGCTAGCGAGCACAGATACGCAGTATTTT. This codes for CASWLASTDTQYF.

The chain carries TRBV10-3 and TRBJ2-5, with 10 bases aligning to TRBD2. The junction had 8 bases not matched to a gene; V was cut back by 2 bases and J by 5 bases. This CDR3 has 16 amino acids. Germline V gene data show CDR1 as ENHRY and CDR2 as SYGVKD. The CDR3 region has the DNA TGTGCCATCAGTGAGCACCCTAGCGGGGGCGGGGAGACCCAGTACTTC. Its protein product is CAISEHPSGGGETQYF.

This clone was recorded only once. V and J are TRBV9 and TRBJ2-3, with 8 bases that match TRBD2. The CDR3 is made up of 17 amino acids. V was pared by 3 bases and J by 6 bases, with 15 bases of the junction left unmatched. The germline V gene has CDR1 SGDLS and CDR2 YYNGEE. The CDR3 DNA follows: TGTGCCAGCAGCGCGCCCGGGGGGGGCGGGAGTGTGGATACGCAGTATTTT. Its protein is CASSAPGGGGSVDTQYF.

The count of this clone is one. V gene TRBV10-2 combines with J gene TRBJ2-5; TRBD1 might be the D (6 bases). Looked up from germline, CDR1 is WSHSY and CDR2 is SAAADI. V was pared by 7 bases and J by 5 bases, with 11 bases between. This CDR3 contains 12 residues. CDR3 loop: CASTRGSETQYF. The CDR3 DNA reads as TGCGCCAGCACCAGGGGATCGGAGACCCAGTACTTC.

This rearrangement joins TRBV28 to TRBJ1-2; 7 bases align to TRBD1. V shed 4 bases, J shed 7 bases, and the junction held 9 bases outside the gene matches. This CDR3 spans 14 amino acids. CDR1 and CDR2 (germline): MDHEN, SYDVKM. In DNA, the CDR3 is TGTGCCAGCAGTTCTTCAAGGGGGCGCGGTGGCTACACCTTC. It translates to CASSSSRGRGGYTF.

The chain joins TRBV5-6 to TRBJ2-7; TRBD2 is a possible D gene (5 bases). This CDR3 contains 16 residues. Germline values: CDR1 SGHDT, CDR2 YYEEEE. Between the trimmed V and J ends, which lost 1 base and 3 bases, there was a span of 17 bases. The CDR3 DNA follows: TGTGCCAGCAGCTTGAGAACGTTTAGAGGGATCTACGAGCAGTACTTC. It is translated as CASSLRTFRGIYEQYF. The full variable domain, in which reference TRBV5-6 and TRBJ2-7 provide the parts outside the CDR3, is DAGVTQSPTHLIKTRGQQVTLRCSPKSGHDTVSWYQQALGQGPQFIFQYYEEEERQRGNFPDRFSGHQFPNYSSELNVNALLLGDSALYLCASSLRTFRGIYEQYFGPGTRLTVT.

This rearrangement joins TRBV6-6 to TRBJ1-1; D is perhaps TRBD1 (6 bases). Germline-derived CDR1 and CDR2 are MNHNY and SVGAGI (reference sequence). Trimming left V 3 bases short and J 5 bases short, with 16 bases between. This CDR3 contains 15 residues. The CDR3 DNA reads TGTGCCAGCAGTTATTACGGGGGGCGAGGTACTGAAGCTTTCTTT. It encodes CASSYYGGRGTEAFF.

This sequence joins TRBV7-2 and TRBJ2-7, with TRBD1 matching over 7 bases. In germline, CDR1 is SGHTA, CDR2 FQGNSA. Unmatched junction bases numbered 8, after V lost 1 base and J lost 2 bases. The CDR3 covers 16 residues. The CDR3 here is CASSLEVQGQTYEQYF. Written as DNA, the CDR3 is TGTGCCAGCAGCTTAGAAGTACAGGGGCAGACCTACGAGCAGTACTTC. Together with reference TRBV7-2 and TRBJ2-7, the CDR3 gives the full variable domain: GAGVSQSPSNKVTEKGKDVELRCDPISGHTALYWYRQSLGQGLEFLIYFQGNSAPDKSGLPSDRFSAERTGGSVSTLTIQRTQQEDSAVYLCASSLEVQGQTYEQYFGPGTRLTVT.

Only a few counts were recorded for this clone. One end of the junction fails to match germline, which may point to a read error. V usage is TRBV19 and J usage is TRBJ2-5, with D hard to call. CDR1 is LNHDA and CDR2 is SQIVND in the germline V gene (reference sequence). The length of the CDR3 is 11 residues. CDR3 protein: CASSMGETQYF. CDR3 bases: TGTGCCAGCAGTATGGGGGAGACCCAGTACTTC.

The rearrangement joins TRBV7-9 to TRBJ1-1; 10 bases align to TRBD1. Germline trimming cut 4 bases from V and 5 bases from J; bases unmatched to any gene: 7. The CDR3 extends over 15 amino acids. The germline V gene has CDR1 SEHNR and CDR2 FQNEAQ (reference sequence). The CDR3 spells CASSSRQGAGTEAFF. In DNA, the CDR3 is TGTGCCAGCAGCTCGAGACAGGGGGCAGGGACTGAAGCTTTCTTT.

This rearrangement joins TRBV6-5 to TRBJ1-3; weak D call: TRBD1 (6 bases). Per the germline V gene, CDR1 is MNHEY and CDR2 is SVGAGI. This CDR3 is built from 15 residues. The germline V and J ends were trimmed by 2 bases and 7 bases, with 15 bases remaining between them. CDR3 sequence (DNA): TGTGCCAGCAGTTACATGACGGGGGGCGCGAACACCATATATTTT. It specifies CASSYMTGGANTIYF.

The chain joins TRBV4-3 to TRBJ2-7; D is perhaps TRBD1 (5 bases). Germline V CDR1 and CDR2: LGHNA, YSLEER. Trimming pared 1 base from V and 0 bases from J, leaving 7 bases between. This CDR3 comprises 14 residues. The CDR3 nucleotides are TGCGCCAGCAGCCAAGGACAGAGCTCCTACGAGCAGTACTTC. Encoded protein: CASSQGQSSYEQYF.